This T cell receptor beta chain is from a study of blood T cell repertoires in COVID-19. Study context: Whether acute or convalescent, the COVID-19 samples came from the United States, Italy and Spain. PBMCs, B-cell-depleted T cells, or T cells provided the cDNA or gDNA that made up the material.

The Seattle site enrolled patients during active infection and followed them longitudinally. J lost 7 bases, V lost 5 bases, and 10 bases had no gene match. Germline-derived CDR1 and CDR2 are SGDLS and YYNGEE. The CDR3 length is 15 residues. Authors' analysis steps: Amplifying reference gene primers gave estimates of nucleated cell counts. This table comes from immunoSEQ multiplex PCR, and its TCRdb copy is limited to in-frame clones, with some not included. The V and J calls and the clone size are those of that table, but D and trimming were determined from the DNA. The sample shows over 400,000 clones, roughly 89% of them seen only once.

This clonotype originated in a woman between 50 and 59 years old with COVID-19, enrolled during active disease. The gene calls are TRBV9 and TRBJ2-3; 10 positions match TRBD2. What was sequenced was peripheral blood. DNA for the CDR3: TGTGCCAGCAGTGCCTATCTTAGCGGGGGGAATACGCAGTATTTT. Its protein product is CASSAYLSGGNTQYF.